This T cell receptor beta chain was recovered during a study of blood T cell repertoires in COVID-19. Study background: Acute and convalescent COVID-19 samples came from the United States, Italy and Spain.

Authors' data handling: It was from reference gene primer amplification that nucleated cell counts were estimated. Using immunoSEQ multiplex PCR, the repertoire was profiled, and TCRdb retains in-frame clones only, with some absent. The V and J calls and clone size come from that table; D and trimming were worked out from the DNA. This repertoire shows 200,000 to 300,000 clones, 85% to 90% found once; its top ten account for 1.5% to 2%. Participants were aged roughly 18 to 100 years from around 26 US areas. Germline V lookup: CDR1 KGHSH, CDR2 LQKENI. V lost 0 bases and J lost 3, with 9 bases in between. The CDR3 is 15 residues long.

This TCR came from a man aged 35-49 years who had recovered from COVID-19. Sequencing used PBMCs or T cells enriched from blood (not recorded which). The gene calls are TRBV18 and TRBJ2-1; D gene unclear. The CDR3 coding sequence is TGTGCCAGCTCACCACCGGCCAGGTTCTACAATGAGCAGTTCTTC. Its protein is CASSPPARFYNEQFF. The full variable domain, its missing parts supplied by reference TRBV18 and TRBJ2-1, is NAGVMQNPRHLVRRRGQEARLRCSPMKGHSHVYWYRQLPEEGLKFMVYLQKENIIDESGMPKERFSAEFPKEGPSILRIQQVVRGDSAAYFCASSPPARFYNEQFFGPGTRLTVL.